These 14 T cell receptor beta chains originate from one sample sequenced in a study of beta chain features in type 1 diabetes (dated by TCRdb to 2016 to 2018). Receptor amplification or capture employed the immunoSEQ multiplex PCR assay. The High Capacity cDNA Reverse Transcription Kit was used to reverse transcribe all of the isolated RNA, meaning that expressed TCRB transcripts were what got sequenced. Entries here come from immuneACCESS through TCRdb and include only in-frame sequences with V and J called. Some clones fail to appear in such tables; in the studies checked, an unresolved V gene covers under half of the shortfall, and the cause of the remainder is unknown. In all, the sample holds about 40,000 clones, and roughly 49% of those were seen once. The ten biggest clones cover 0.72% of the sample. Sequenced: central memory CD4+ T cells from blood. The receptor source for this set is a young woman in good health.

The chain is built from TRBV2 and TRBJ2-1, with 7 bases lining up with TRBD2. The germline CDR1 and CDR2 sequences are SNHLY and FYNNEI. With 8 bases clipped from V and 3 bases from J, the junction kept 1 base outside the gene matches. CDR3 length: 12 residues. CDR3 residues: CASGLDYNEQFF. CDR3 nucleotides: TGTGCCAGCGGACTAGACTACAATGAGCAGTTCTTC.

The table lists this clone with a few counts. The chain has TRBV7-9 and TRBJ2-4; 10 bases match TRBD1. Unmatched junction bases numbered 7, after V lost 5 bases and J lost 0 bases. The CDR3 has 17 residues. CDR1 SEHNR and CDR2 FQNEAQ come from the germline V gene (reference sequence). The CDR3 reads CASSTDRGQVAKNIQYF. In nucleotides, the CDR3 is TGTGCCAGCAGCACCGACAGGGGGCAGGTAGCCAAAAACATTCAGTACTTC.

This clone has just a few counts. This chain links TRBV7-2 with TRBJ1-5, with D tentatively TRBD1 (6 bases). The V gene lost 1 base and the J gene lost 4 bases, with 11 bases spanning the gap. This CDR3 has 15 residues. Germline lookup yields CDR1 SGHTA and CDR2 FQGNSA. CDR3 sequence: CASSLDNRVNQPQHF. For the CDR3, the DNA is TGTGCCAGCAGCTTAGATAACAGGGTTAATCAGCCCCAGCATTTT. Filled out from reference TRBV7-2 and TRBJ1-5, the complete variable domain reads GAGVSQSPSNKVTEKGKDVELRCDPISGHTALYWYRQSLGQGLEFLIYFQGNSAPDKSGLPSDRFSAERTGGSVSTLTIQRTQQEDSAVYLCASSLDNRVNQPQHFGDGTRLSIL.

This clone was seen more than once but under ten times. The chain links TRBV2 to TRBJ2-7; 11 positions agree with TRBD1. The CDR3 totals 13 residues. CDR1 is SNHLY and CDR2 is FYNNEI in the germline V gene. Germline trimming cut 8 bases from V and 6 bases from J; bases unmatched to any gene: 6. CDR3 in DNA: TGTGCCAGCGGCGCCGGGACAGGGGGCGAGCAGTACTTC. Translation: CASGAGTGGEQYF. Complete variable domain (other parts from reference TRBV2 and TRBJ2-7): EPEVTQTPSHQVTQMGQEVILRCVPISNHLYFYWYRQILGQKVEFLVSFYNNEISEKSEIFDDQFSVERPDGSNFTLKIRSTKLEDSAMYFCASGAGTGGEQYFGPGTRLTVT.

This clone was counted a few times. The chain joins TRBV7-3 to TRBJ1-6; D is unresolved. Looked up from germline, CDR1 is SGHTA and CDR2 is FQGTGA. V gave up 0 bases and J gave up 10 bases, with 13 bases separating them. The CDR3 has 15 amino acids. CDR3 bases: TGTGCCAGCAGCTTAACGGGGAGGGATGAATCACCCCTCCACTTT. Amino acid sequence: CASSLTGRDESPLHF.

The CDR3 DNA reads as TGTGCCAGCAGTTACTCCCGGGACTTTTACAATGAGCAGTTCTTC. It codes for CASSYSRDFYNEQFF. The rearrangement joins TRBV6-7 to TRBJ2-1; perhaps TRBD2 as D (6 bases). Being an ORF, TRBV6-7 has a function that is uncertain. Trimming removed 0 bases from V and 4 bases from J, with 10 bases in between. This CDR3 is 15 amino acids long.

This chain links TRBV7-2 with TRBJ1-6; D ambiguous. V gave up 3 bases and J gave up 5 bases, with 11 bases separating them. CDR1 is SGHTA, CDR2 FQGNSA, per germline. This CDR3 spans 15 amino acids. CDR3 amino acids: CASSFKLGNNSPLHF. CDR3 nucleotide sequence: TGTGCCAGCAGCTTTAAGCTCGGGAATAATTCACCCCTCCACTTT.

The rearrangement uses TRBV30 and TRBJ1-5; unclear D gene. There are 14 residues in the CDR3. V shed 4 bases and J shed 4 bases, with 14 bases lying between them. CDR1 is GTSNPN, CDR2 SVGIG, per germline (reference sequence). The CDR3 is CAWKSDGNNQPQHF. The CDR3 DNA is TGTGCCTGGAAATCGGACGGGAATAATCAGCCCCAGCATTTT.

V gene TRBV29-1 combines with J gene TRBJ1-2; 7 bases line up with TRBD1. This CDR3 contains 13 residues. From germline, CDR1 is SQVTM and CDR2 ANQGSEA. J lost 7 bases, V lost 1 base, and 6 bases had no gene match. The CDR3 is CSVEADRESGYTF. Here the CDR3 DNA reads TGCAGCGTTGAAGCCGACAGGGAAAGTGGCTACACCTTC.

This clone was detected a few times. The chain uses TRBV7-9 and TRBJ2-1; TRBD2 aligns across 11 bases. Germline V gene sequence: CDR1 SEHNR, CDR2 FQNEAQ (reference sequence). The V gene end was trimmed by 1 base and the J gene end by 4 bases; junction bases not matched to a gene: 6. This CDR3 has 17 amino acids. The CDR3 sequence: CASSLGGLAGPYNEQFF. For the CDR3, the DNA is TGTGCCAGCAGCTTAGGAGGACTAGCGGGTCCTTACAATGAGCAGTTCTTC.

This chain joins TRBV9 and TRBJ1-1; no clear D gene. The CDR3 totals 14 residues. Germline CDR1 reads SGDLS; CDR2 reads YYNGEE. V was pared by 3 bases and J by 3 bases, with 12 bases between. CDR3 nucleotide sequence: TGTGCCAGCAGCGCGGCCCCCCGGGACACTGAAGCTTTCTTT. As protein: CASSAAPRDTEAFF.

The rearrangement links TRBV25-1 to TRBJ2-5; 9 bases are a match to TRBD2. Losses at the gene ends were 0 bases for V and 9 bases for J; bases not matched to a gene: 11. This CDR3 comprises 16 residues. Per the germline V gene, CDR1 is MGHDK and CDR2 is SYGVNS. The CDR3 loop is CASSEYSGSPRESQYF. The CDR3 DNA is TGTGCCAGCAGTGAATATAGCGGGAGTCCAAGAGAATCCCAGTACTTC.

The chain employs TRBV5-1 and TRBJ2-3; TRBD1 is a possible D gene (5 bases). The V gene's germline CDR1 is SGHRS and CDR2 YFSETQ. V dropped 0 bases and J dropped 4 bases, with 9 bases sitting between them. The CDR3 covers 14 residues. The CDR3 coding sequence is TGCGCCAGCAGCTTGGACCAGGGTTCAGATACGCAGTATTTT. It translates to CASSLDQGSDTQYF. The whole variable domain, remainder taken from reference TRBV5-1 and TRBJ2-3, is KAGVTQTPRYLIKTRGQQVTLSCSPISGHRSVSWYQQTPGQGLQFLFEYFSETQRNKGNFPGRFSGRQFSNSRSEMNVSTLELGDSALYLCASSLDQGSDTQYFGPGTRLTVL.

This clone was observed a few times. The genes are TRBV2 and TRBJ1-2, with TRBD1 identical over 9 bases. Germline trimming cut 6 bases from V and 4 bases from J; bases unmatched to any gene: 9. CDR1 and CDR2 from the germline V gene are SNHLY and FYNNEI. This CDR3 is 15 amino acids long. CDR3 amino acids: CASSPRTGVGYGYTF. Here the CDR3 DNA reads TGTGCCAGCAGCCCGCGGACAGGGGTCGGCTATGGCTACACCTTC.